This T cell receptor beta chain is drawn from a study of T cell responses to AZD1222 COVID-19 vaccine. At the level of the study: Doses given second, at about 4 or about 12 weeks, were pooled. Whole-study findings and limits: Sampling captured repertoires only after the peak T cell response.

The repertoire was sequenced with immunoSEQ multiplex PCR; TCRdb's copy has only in-frame clones and lacks some. In the table there are fewer than 130,000 clones, just under 95% of which are singletons. Remarks on this clone: The target antigen is unknown.

With 0 bases clipped from V and 2 bases from J, the junction kept 3 bases outside the gene matches. The CDR3 runs 16 residues. Per the germline V gene, CDR1 is SGHTA and CDR2 is FQGTGA. Sequencing used peripheral blood, obtained on day 0 of AZD1222 vaccination. This TCR derives from an adult in good health. The V and J genes are TRBV7-3 and TRBJ2-3; TRBD1 aligns across 9 bases. The CDR3 protein is CASSLTTGGVTDTQYF. Written as DNA, the CDR3 is TGTGCCAGCAGCTTAACGACAGGGGGGGTCACAGATACGCAGTATTTT.